Below, one T cell receptor beta chain is given with its context. Its antigen is as yet unknown. The entry originates in a study of T-cell memory formation after mild COVID-19. Findings of the study overall: The main location of contracting CD4+ clones was CM and EM, and that of contracting CD8+ clones was EMRA.

Germline values: CDR1 LGHDT, CDR2 YNNKEL (reference sequence). The CDR3 has 19 residues. V was clipped by 0 bases and J by 6 bases; unmatched bases: 13. TCRdb used MiXCR to reprocess the 5' RACE reads, holding one entry per CDR3 protein. The sample carries about 320,000 distinct CDR3 sequences, 14% recorded once. The sequence was obtained from a man in his late teens or twenties who had mild COVID-19 (a few samples of this study predate the infection). Cell type and time point are not known. V gene TRBV3-1 combines with J gene TRBJ2-3, with 12 bases lining up with TRBD2. The sample taken for sequencing was PBMCs or a T cell subset sorted from them (not recorded which). The CDR3 sequence: CASSQEPSGGARSGDTQYF. In DNA form, the CDR3 reads TGTGCCAGCAGCCAAGAGCCTAGCGGGGGGGCCCGCTCAGGGGATACGCAGTATTTT.